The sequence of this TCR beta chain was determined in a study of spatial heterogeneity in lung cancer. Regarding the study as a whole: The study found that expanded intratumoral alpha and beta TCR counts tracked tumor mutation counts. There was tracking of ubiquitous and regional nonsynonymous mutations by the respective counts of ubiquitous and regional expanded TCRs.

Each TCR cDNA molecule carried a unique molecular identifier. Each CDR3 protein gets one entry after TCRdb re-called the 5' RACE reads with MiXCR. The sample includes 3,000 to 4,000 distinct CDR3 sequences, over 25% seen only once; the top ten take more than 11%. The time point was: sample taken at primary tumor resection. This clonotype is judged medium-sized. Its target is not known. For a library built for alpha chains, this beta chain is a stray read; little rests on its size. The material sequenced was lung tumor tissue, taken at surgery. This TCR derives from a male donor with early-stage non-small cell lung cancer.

The CDR3: CATGGTTGTVSYNEQFF. The CDR3 bases are TGTGCCACCGGGGGGACAACCGGGACTGTCTCCTACAATGAGCAGTTCTTC. This rearrangement joins TRBV24-1 to TRBJ2-1; D tentatively reads TRBD1 or TRBD2 (6 bases each). Germline V CDR1 and CDR2: KGHDR, SFDVKD. This CDR3 has 17 amino acids. Deletions cut 9 bases from V and 0 bases from J, with 20 bases between.